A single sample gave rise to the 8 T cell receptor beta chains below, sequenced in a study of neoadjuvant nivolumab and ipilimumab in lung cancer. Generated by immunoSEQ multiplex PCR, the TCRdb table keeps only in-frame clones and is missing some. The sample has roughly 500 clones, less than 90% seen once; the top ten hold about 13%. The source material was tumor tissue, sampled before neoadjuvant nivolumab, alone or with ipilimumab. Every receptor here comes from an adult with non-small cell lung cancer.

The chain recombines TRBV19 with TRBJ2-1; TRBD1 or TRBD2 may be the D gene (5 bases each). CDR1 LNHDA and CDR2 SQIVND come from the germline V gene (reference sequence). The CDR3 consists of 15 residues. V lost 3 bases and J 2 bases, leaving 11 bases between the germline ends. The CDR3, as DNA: TGTGCCAGTAGTATTAGTGGGACGACCTACAATGAGCAGTTCTTC. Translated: CASSISGTTYNEQFF.

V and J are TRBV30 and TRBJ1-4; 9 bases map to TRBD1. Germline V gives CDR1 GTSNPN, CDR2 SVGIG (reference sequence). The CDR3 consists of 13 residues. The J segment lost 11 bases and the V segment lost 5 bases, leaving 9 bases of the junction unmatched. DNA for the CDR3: TGTGCCTGGCGAGAGGGGACAGGGAGGAAACTGTTTTTT. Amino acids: CAWREGTGRKLFF.

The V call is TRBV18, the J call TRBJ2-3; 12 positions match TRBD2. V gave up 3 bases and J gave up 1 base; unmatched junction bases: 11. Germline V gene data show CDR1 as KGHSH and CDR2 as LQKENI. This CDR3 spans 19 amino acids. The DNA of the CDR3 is TGTGCCAGCTCACCGAGACTAGCGGGAGTTCGGGTGGGCACAGATACGCAGTATTTT. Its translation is CASSPRLAGVRVGTDTQYF.

DNA for the CDR3: TGTGCCAGCAGTGACTCCCCGGAAAGCACTGAAGCTTTCTTT. Amino acid sequence: CASSDSPESTEAFF. The chain joins TRBV6-4 to TRBJ1-1, with D hard to call. The CDR3 loop spans 14 amino acids. V lost 0 bases, J lost 4 bases, and 9 bases lay in between. The V gene's germline CDR1 is MRHNA and CDR2 SNTAGT.

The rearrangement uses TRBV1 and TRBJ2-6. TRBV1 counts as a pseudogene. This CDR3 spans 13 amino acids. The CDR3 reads CTSRISRANVLTF. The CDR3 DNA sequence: TGCACCAGCAGAATAAGTCGGGCCAACGTCCTGACTTTC.

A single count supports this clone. The CDR3 protein is CASSQSAGIRGNTEAFF. The CDR3 DNA is TGTGCCAGCAGCCAATCCGCGGGAATTCGTGGGAACACTGAAGCTTTCTTT. The chain links TRBV4-2 to TRBJ1-1; D is unclear. CDR3 length: 17 residues. V lost 2 bases, J lost 1 base, and 17 bases lay in between. Germline assignment: CDR1 LGHNA and CDR2 YNFKEQ.

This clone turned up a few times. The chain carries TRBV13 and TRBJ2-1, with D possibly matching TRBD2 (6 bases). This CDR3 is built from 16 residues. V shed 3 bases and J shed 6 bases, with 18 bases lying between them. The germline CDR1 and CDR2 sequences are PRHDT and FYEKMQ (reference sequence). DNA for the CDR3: TGTGCCAGCAGCTTCCACGTGGTAGCGGTCCCCAATGAGCAGTTCTTC. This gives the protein CASSFHVVAVPNEQFF.

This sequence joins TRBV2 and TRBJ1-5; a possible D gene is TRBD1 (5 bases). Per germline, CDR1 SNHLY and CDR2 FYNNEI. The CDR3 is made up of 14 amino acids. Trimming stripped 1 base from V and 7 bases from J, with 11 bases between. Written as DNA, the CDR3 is TGTGCCAGCAGTGAAGGGGCAGGGAGGCAGCCCCAGCATTTT. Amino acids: CASSEGAGRQPQHF. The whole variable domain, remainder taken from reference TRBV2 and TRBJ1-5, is EPEVTQTPSHQVTQMGQEVILRCVPISNHLYFYWYRQILGQKVEFLVSFYNNEISEKSEIFDDQFSVERPDGSNFTLKIRSTKLEDSAMYFCASSEGAGRQPQHFGDGTRLSIL.